This T cell receptor beta chain came from a study of multiple sclerosis patients with progressive multifocal leukoencephalopathy. Overall study results and limits: PML-onset expanded TRB clones were detectable before and during natalizumab therapy.

Germline V gene sequence: CDR1 WSHSY, CDR2 SAAADI. This CDR3 contains 13 residues. J gave up 7 bases and V 3 bases, and 2 bases lay outside the gene matches. Worth noting for this clone: Its antigen is not identified.

The protocol was immunoSEQ multiplex PCR, while the TCRdb copy is restricted to in-frame clones and leaves out a portion. Of about 30,000 clones listed, around 85% were seen once; the top ten hold around 12%. Indicated time point: time of PML onset. The rearrangement joins TRBV10-2 to TRBJ2-2, with 7 nucleotides matching TRBD2. This clonotype originated in a woman aged 30 to 39 with progressive multifocal leukoencephalopathy. Here the sequenced sample was PBMCs, taken from a patient treated with natalizumab. The CDR3 loop is CASSERGVGELFF. The CDR3 nucleotides read TGCGCCAGCAGTGAACGGGGGGTCGGGGAGCTGTTTTTT.